The entry below gives a single T cell receptor beta chain sequence along with its context. In germline, CDR1 is KGHDR, CDR2 SFDVKD. The V and J ends lost 3 bases and 0 bases, in that order; junction bases with no gene match: 6. There are 16 residues in the CDR3. The source of the sample is a study of blood T cell repertoires in COVID-19. Study summary: The United States, Italy and Spain were the sources of the acute and convalescent COVID-19 samples. PBMCs, B-cell-depleted T cells, or T cells provided the cDNA or gDNA that made up the material.

In the original analysis: Estimation of nucleated cell counts relied on the amplification of reference gene primers. TCRdb's copy holds only in-frame clones and misses some; the assay was immunoSEQ multiplex PCR. V, J and clone size reflect that table, while D and trimming were determined from the DNA. The repertoire has more than 350,000 clones, 80% to 90% of them found once; the top ten carry 3%. The rearrangement uses TRBV24-1 and TRBJ1-2, with TRBD1 matching 7 bases. The clonotype comes from a woman aged 25 to 45 with COVID-19, enrolled during active disease. The source material was peripheral blood. The CDR3 region has the DNA TGTGCCACCAGTGATCGCTCAGGGGGTGCTAACTATGGCTACACCTTC. Translating it yields CATSDRSGGANYGYTF.